One sample yielded the 2 T cell receptor beta chains listed below, sequenced in a study of blood T cell repertoires in COVID-19. Sequencing was performed with immunoSEQ multiplex PCR; in TCRdb, only in-frame clones are kept and a portion is missing. The sample consists of 200,000 to 250,000 clones, 70% to 90% of them appearing once. Sample: peripheral blood. These receptors all stem from a man aged 30 to 39 with COVID-19, enrolled during active disease.

V usage is TRBV24-1 and J usage is TRBJ2-1; D is unresolved. V gave up 0 bases and J gave up 7 bases, with 9 bases separating them. This CDR3 region has 14 residues. Germline V gene data show CDR1 as KGHDR and CDR2 as SFDVKD. The CDR3 reads CATSDLVERNEQFF. CDR3 DNA: TGTGCCACCAGTGATTTGGTGGAGAGGAATGAGCAGTTCTTC.

The gene calls are TRBV7-8 and TRBJ2-7, with 11 bases lining up with TRBD2. J gave up 1 base and V 2 bases, and 1 base lay outside the gene matches. Germline values: CDR1 SGHVS, CDR2 FQNEAQ. The CDR3 consists of 15 residues. For the CDR3, the DNA is TGTGCCAGCAGCTTATGGACTAGCGGGTCCTACGAGCAGTACTTC. Translated: CASSLWTSGSYEQYF.